The T cell receptor (beta chain) described here comes from a study of cytomegalovirus exposure and HLA in healthy donors. Study conclusions and caveats: That first-cohort TCR clusters tended to co-occur in the approximately 120 validation repertoires was found in a later analysis. Three CMV-associated chains were confirmed in vitro to be specific for CMV antigens. Researchers counted over 150 TCR beta chains as cytomegalovirus-associated.

The V and J ends lost 7 bases and 4 bases respectively, with 12 bases between them. There are 13 residues in the CDR3. Germline V gives CDR1 MDHEN, CDR2 SYDVKM. With regard to this clone: Its antigen is as yet unknown.

Assay: immunoSEQ multiplex PCR; the TCRdb copy retains only in-frame clones and omits some. In the table there are hundreds of thousands of clones, roughly 88% of which are singletons. This chain connects TRBV28 to TRBJ2-3; D remains unclear. Sequenced sample: PBMCs. The source of this sequence is a woman in her twenties or thirties in good health and CMV-seronegative. The DNA for the CDR3 is TGTGCCAGCAACCCCTTAAGTTCAGATACGCAGTATTTT. The encoded protein is CASNPLSSDTQYF.